This T cell receptor (beta chain) was recorded in a study of T-cell memory formation after mild COVID-19. MiXCR, run by TCRdb on the 5' RACE reads, gives a single entry per CDR3 protein. Of around 250,000 distinct CDR3 sequences in the sample, about a sixth are singletons; the top ten hold roughly 21%. This clonotype was picked up a small number of times. This clonotype was sampled from a young man who had mild COVID-19 (a few samples of this study predate the infection). Cell type and time point are not known. The source material was PBMCs or a T cell subset sorted from them (not recorded which).

The CDR3: CSVDRGSGELFF. The CDR3 nucleotides read TGCAGCGTCGACAGGGGGTCCGGGGAGCTGTTTTTT. The chain has TRBV29-1 and TRBJ2-2, with 9 nucleotides matching TRBD1. There are 12 residues in the CDR3. V dropped 6 bases and J dropped 6; count of bases not matched to a gene: 2. Germline CDR1 and CDR2: SQVTM and ANQGSEA.